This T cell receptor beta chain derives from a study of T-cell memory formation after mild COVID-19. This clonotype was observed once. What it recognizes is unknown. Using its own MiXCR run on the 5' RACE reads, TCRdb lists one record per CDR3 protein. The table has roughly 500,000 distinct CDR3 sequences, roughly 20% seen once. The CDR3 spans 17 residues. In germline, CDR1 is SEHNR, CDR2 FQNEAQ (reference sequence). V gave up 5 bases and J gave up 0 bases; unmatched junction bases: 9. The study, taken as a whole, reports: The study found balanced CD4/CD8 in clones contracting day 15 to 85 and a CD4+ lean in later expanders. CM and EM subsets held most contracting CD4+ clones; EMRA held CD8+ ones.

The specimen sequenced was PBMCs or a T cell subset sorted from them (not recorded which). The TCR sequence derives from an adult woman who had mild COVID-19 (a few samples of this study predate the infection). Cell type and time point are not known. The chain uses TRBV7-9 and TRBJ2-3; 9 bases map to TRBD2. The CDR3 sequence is CASSTETSGLSTDTQYF. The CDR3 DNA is TGTGCCAGCAGCACAGAGACTAGCGGCCTAAGCACAGATACGCAGTATTTT.